This T cell receptor beta chain is drawn from a study of blood T cell repertoires in COVID-19. Study-wide context: Acute-phase and convalescent COVID-19 samples originated in the United States, Italy and Spain. From T cells, B-cell-depleted T cells, or PBMCs came the material, which was cDNA or gDNA.

The CDR3 totals 19 residues. Germline V gene data show CDR1 as SGHAT and CDR2 as FQNNGV. V dropped 3 bases and J dropped 0; count of bases not matched to a gene: 15. Source study methods: From reference gene primer amplification, estimates of nucleated cell counts were derived. Measured with immunoSEQ multiplex PCR; TCRdb has only the in-frame clones, and not every one. The DNA gave D and trimming, while V, J and clone size come from that table. The top ten hold 1.8% of the sample, which has over 80,000 clones, about nine tenths seen once. Sequenced material: peripheral blood. The J gene is TRBJ2-7, the V gene TRBV11-2; 9 bases line up with TRBD1. The clonotype originates from a human donor with active COVID-19. The donor label of this sample is uncertain. In nucleotides, the CDR3 is TGTGCCAGCAGCTTGTTGGGGACAGGGCTCAATCAACACTCCTACGAGCAGTACTTC. Translated: CASSLLGTGLNQHSYEQYF.